These 20 T cell receptor beta chains were all obtained from the same sample, sequenced in a study of breast tumors, draining lymph nodes, adjacent tissues. Axillary draining lymph nodes of breast cancer patients supplied the node samples. TCRdb independently ran MiXCR on the multiplex PCR reads; one entry per CDR3 protein. The sample lists some 170,000 distinct CDR3 sequences, about 34% occurring once. Material for sequencing was axillary lymph node tissue. These TCRs come from a female donor with breast cancer. Some clones in this sample may be carry-over from other donors' samples.

This clonotype turned up a few times. CDR3 residues: CASSRDIAKNIQYF. The CDR3, as DNA: TGTGCCAGCAGCCGAGATATAGCCAAAAACATTCAGTACTTC. J is TRBJ2-4 and V is TRBV7-8, with D uncertain. The CDR3 is 14 amino acids. Germline lookup yields CDR1 SGHVS and CDR2 FQNEAQ. Deletions cut 5 bases from V and 0 bases from J, with 8 bases between.

This clonotype was detected ten times or more. The gene calls are TRBV6-5 and TRBJ2-7; a possible D gene is TRBD1 (6 bases). Germline V gives CDR1 MNHEY, CDR2 SVGAGI. The CDR3 is 12 amino acids. The V and J ends lost 6 bases and 6 bases respectively, with 12 bases between them. The CDR3 protein is CASSSQGREQYF. The CDR3 DNA is TGTGCCAGCAGCTCACAGGGTCGCGAGCAGTACTTC.

This clonotype was counted a few times. The V and J genes are TRBV7-9 and TRBJ2-6; D is perhaps TRBD1 or TRBD2 (5 bases each). In germline, CDR1 is SEHNR, CDR2 FQNEAQ (reference sequence). The CDR3 runs to 15 residues. Between the trimmed V and J ends, which lost 4 bases and 2 bases, there was a span of 9 bases. CDR3 bases: TGTGCCAGCAGCTCCGGGACGGCTGGGGCCAACGTCCTGACTTTC. This gives the protein CASSSGTAGANVLTF.

A few counts support this clonotype. The V call is TRBV28, the J call TRBJ1-5; 9 bases fit TRBD1. The CDR3 is 15 residues long. Germline CDR1 MDHEN, CDR2 SYDVKM. Trimming at V came to 5 bases and at J to 7 bases, leaving 9 bases not matched to a gene. This CDR3 reads CASSAGTGNRQPQHF. CDR3 nucleotides: TGTGCCAGCAGTGCCGGGACAGGGAATCGACAGCCCCAGCATTTT.

The table lists this clonotype with many counts. The gene calls are TRBV6-6 and TRBJ1-5, with a tentative D call TRBD1 (6 bases). V lost 5 bases and J lost 3, with 11 bases in between. The CDR3 loop spans 14 amino acids. Per germline, CDR1 MNHNY and CDR2 SVGAGI (reference sequence). In DNA form, the CDR3 reads TGTGCCAGCAGTGACAGGACTACCAATCAGCCCCAGCATTTT. This sequence encodes CASSDRTTNQPQHF.

In the case of this clonotype: This may come from a read error, since a much larger clone is one base off. Lacking the conserved final phenylalanine or tryptophan, this CDR3 likely reflects a read error. The rearrangement links TRBV3-1 to TRBJ1-2; tentative D call: TRBD1 (5 bases). There are 16 residues in the CDR3. V was clipped by 3 bases and J by 6 bases, with 20 bases between them. Germline lookup yields CDR1 LGHDT and CDR2 YNNKEL (reference sequence). This CDR3 is CASSHLGRRGLDGYTL. The DNA of the CDR3 is TGTGCCAGCAGCCATCTCGGGCGGAGGGGTCTGGATGGCTACACCCTC.

This clonotype was counted ten times or more. The V and J genes are TRBV19 and TRBJ1-5, with no clear D. V lost 3 bases to trimming and J lost 0 bases, with 6 bases between them. The CDR3 covers 14 residues. Germline V gene sequence: CDR1 LNHDA, CDR2 SQIVND (reference sequence). The CDR3 loop reads CASSIGYSNQPQHF. CDR3 bases: TGTGCCAGTAGTATCGGGTATAGCAATCAGCCCCAGCATTTT.

This clonotype was found a few times. The J gene is TRBJ1-2, the V gene TRBV7-9; tentatively, D is TRBD1 (5 bases). Trimming took 5 bases from V and 7 from J, leaving 11 bases between them. Germline CDR1 reads SEHNR; CDR2 reads FQNEAQ (reference sequence). There are 12 residues in the CDR3. In DNA form, the CDR3 reads TGTGCCAGCAGCCGTGAGGGGAGTGGCTACACCTTC. It codes for CASSREGSGYTF.

Regarding this clonotype: The junction shows a germline mismatch at one end, possibly a read error. The chain carries TRBV9 and TRBJ1-2, with unresolved D. Germline assignment: CDR1 SGDLS and CDR2 YYNGEE. This CDR3 is 15 amino acids long. Here the CDR3 reads CAGSVTREANYGSTF. DNA of the CDR3: TGTGCCGGCAGCGTAACTAGGGAGGCTAACTATGGCTCCACCTTC.

The V and J genes are TRBV15 and TRBJ2-7, with D possibly matching TRBD2 (5 bases). The germline CDR1 and CDR2 sequences are LNHNV and YYDKDF (reference sequence). CDR3 length equals 11 residues. Trimming shortened V by 8 bases and J by 2 bases, and 7 bases separated the two germline ends. For the CDR3, the DNA is TGTGCCACCTCGGGGACCTACGAGCAGTACTTC. This gives the protein CATSGTYEQYF.

The sample holds many counts of this clonotype. This chain uses TRBV20-1 with TRBJ1-1; D uncertain. Trimming took off 6 bases at V and 1 base at J, with 24 bases between the two ends. Germline assignment: CDR1 DFQATT and CDR2 SNEGSKA (reference sequence). The CDR3 consists of 17 residues. CDR3 amino acids: CSAQGGSRGSGNTEAFF. CDR3 nucleotide sequence: TGCAGTGCCCAAGGAGGTTCTCGGGGATCAGGGAACACTGAAGCTTTCTTT.

This clonotype was seen only once. A clone one base away is much larger, so this may be a read error. The rearrangement links TRBV12-3 or TRBV12-4 to TRBJ2-5; tentatively, D is TRBD2 (5 bases). Trimming stripped 3 bases from V and 7 bases from J, with 21 bases between. This CDR3 has 16 residues. CDR3 sequence: CASSFRGSVTKGTQYF. In DNA form, the CDR3 reads TGTGCCAGCAGTTTCCGGGGTAGCGTAACCAAAGGGACCCAGTACTTC.

As for this clonotype: Germline and junction disagree at one end, which may indicate a read error. The genes are TRBV7-3 and TRBJ2-5; TRBD1 is a possible D gene (6 bases). Germline V CDR1 and CDR2: SGHTA, FQGTGA. The CDR3 runs 16 residues. This CDR3 is CACSSTPQGPQGTQYF. In DNA form, the CDR3 reads TGTGCCTGCAGCTCTACCCCACAGGGCCCTCAAGGGACCCAGTACTTC.

CDR3 sequence: CASSLPSRGREQFF. In DNA form, the CDR3 reads TGTGCCAGCAGCCTACCTTCCAGGGGCCGTGAGCAGTTCTTC. This rearrangement joins TRBV12-3 or TRBV12-4 to TRBJ2-1; possible D gene TRBD1, 6 bases. This CDR3 has 14 amino acids. V was trimmed by 6 bases and J by 9 bases, leaving 18 bases between them.

The chain has TRBV19 and TRBJ1-1; D remains ambiguous. This CDR3 region has 15 residues. The V end lost 5 bases, the J end lost 1 base, and 14 bases lay between the germline ends. Germline V gene data show CDR1 as LNHDA and CDR2 as SQIVND (reference sequence). The CDR3: CASSPMVLTNTEAFF. In nucleotides, the CDR3 is TGTGCCAGTAGTCCCATGGTCTTAACGAACACTGAAGCTTTCTTT.

In its sample, this clonotype was seen a few times. This chain connects TRBV2 to TRBJ1-1; 8 bases are shared with TRBD1. Germline assignment: CDR1 SNHLY and CDR2 FYNNEI. Germline trimming cut 4 bases from V and 5 bases from J; bases unmatched to any gene: 6. This CDR3 spans 14 amino acids. The CDR3 DNA sequence: TGTGCCAGCAGTGCAAGGACAGGGACAACTGAAGCTTTCTTT. This sequence encodes CASSARTGTTEAFF.

This clonotype was seen ten or more times. J is TRBJ2-5 and V is TRBV2; TRBD2 matches at 9 bases. Germline CDR1 SNHLY, CDR2 FYNNEI. J was trimmed by 1 base and V by 10 bases; bases with no gene match: 10. The CDR3 is made up of 15 amino acids. The CDR3 bases are TGTGCCACCAAGCTCAGCGGGGGGACCCAAGAGACCCAGTACTTC. Protein product: CATKLSGGTQETQYF.

This clonotype was recorded at least ten times. The CDR3 region has the DNA TGCGCCAGCAGCCAAGATTTCCGCGCTAGCGCAGGGAATGAGCAGTTCTTC. This gives the protein CASSQDFRASAGNEQFF. This chain uses TRBV4-1 with TRBJ2-1, with D possibly matching TRBD2 (6 bases). The CDR3 has 17 amino acids. Germline V gene data show CDR1 as MGHRA and CDR2 as YSYEKL. V shed 0 bases and J shed 7 bases, with 19 bases lying between them.

The rearrangement links TRBV6-1 to TRBJ1-4, with 10 bases fitting TRBD1. J lost 12 bases, V lost 7 bases, and 11 bases had no gene match. Germline values: CDR1 MNHNS, CDR2 SASEGT. The CDR3 runs to 14 residues. The CDR3 region has the DNA TGTGCCAGCACACCGAGACAGGGGGCTGCAGAACTGTTTTTT. Translated, it gives CASTPRQGAAELFF.

The sample holds many counts of this clonotype. V usage is TRBV7-2 and J usage is TRBJ2-7; 13 nucleotides line up with TRBD2. V lost 5 bases to trimming and J lost 12 bases; unmatched junction nucleotides: 13. This CDR3 is built from 15 residues. Germline V gives CDR1 SGHTA, CDR2 FQGNSA. The DNA of the CDR3 is TGTGCCAGCAGCCAGGGACTAGCGGGATCTCGTGGGCGGTACTTC. Translated, it gives CASSQGLAGSRGRYF.